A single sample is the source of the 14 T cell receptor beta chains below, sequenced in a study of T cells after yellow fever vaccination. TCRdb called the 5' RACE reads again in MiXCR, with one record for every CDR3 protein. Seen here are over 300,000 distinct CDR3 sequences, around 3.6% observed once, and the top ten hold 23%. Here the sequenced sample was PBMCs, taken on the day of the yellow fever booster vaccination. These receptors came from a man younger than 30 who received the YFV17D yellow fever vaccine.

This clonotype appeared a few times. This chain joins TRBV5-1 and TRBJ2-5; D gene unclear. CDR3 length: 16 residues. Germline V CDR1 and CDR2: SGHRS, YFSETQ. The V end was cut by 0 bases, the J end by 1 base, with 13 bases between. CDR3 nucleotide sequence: TGCGCCAGCAGCTTGGGTCAAGGTCCGGGCCAAGAGACCCAGTACTTC. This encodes CASSLGQGPGQETQYF.

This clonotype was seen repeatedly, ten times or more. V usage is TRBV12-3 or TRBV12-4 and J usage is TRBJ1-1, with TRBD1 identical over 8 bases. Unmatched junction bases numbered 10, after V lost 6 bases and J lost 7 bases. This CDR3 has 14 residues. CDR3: CASRSGQGGYEAFF. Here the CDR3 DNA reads TGTGCCAGCAGAAGCGGACAGGGAGGCTATGAAGCTTTCTTT.

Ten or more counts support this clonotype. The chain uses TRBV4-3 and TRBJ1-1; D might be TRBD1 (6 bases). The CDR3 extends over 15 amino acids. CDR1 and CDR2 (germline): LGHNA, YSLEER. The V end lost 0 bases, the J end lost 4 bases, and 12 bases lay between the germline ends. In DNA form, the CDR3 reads TGCGCCAGCAGCCAAGATGAATACAGGGTCACTGAAGCTTTCTTT. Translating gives CASSQDEYRVTEAFF.

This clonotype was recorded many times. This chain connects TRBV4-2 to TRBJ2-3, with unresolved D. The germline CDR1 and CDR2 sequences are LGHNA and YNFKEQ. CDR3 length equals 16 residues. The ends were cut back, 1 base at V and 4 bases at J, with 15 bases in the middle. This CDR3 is CASSQAAWTVSDTQYF. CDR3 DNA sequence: TGTGCCAGCAGCCAAGCTGCCTGGACGGTGTCAGATACGCAGTATTTT.

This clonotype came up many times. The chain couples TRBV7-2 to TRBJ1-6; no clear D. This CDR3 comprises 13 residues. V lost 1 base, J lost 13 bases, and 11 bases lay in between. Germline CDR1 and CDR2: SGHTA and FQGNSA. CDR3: CASSLGSNAPLHF. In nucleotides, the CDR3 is TGTGCCAGCAGCTTAGGTTCGAATGCGCCCCTCCACTTT.

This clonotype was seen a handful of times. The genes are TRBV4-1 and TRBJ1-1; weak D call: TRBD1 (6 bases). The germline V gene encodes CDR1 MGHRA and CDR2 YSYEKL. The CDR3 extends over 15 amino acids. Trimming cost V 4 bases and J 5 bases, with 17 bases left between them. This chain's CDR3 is CASSPIGQRVTEAFF. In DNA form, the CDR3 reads TGCGCCAGCAGCCCTATTGGACAGCGCGTTACTGAAGCTTTCTTT.

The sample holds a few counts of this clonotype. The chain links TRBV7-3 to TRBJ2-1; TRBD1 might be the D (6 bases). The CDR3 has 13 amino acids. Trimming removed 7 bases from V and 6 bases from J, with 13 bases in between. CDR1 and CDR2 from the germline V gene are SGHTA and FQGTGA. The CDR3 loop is CASIRFRGNEQFF. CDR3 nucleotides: TGTGCCAGCATCCGGTTCAGGGGCAATGAGCAGTTCTTC.

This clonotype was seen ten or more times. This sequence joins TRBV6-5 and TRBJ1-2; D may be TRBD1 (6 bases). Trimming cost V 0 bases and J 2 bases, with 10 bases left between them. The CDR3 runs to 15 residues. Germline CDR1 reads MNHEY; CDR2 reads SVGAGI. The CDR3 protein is CASSYSLGQNYGYTF. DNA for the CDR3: TGTGCCAGCAGTTACTCCCTCGGACAGAACTATGGCTACACCTTC.

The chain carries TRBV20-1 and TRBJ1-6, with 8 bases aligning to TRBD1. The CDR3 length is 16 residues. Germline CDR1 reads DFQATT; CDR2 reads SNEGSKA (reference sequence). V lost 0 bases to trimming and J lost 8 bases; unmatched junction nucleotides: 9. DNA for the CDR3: TGCAGTGCTAGAGATAGGAGGACAGGGTTGGATTCACCCCTCCACTTT. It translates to CSARDRRTGLDSPLHF.

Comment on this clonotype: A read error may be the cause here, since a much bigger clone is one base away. As DNA, the CDR3 is TGTGCCAGCTCACTCGACAGCTCTGGAAACACCATATGTTTT. It codes for CASSLDSSGNTICF. The chain links TRBV18 to TRBJ1-3; D is perhaps TRBD1 (5 bases). The CDR3 length is 14 residues. Germline V lookup: CDR1 KGHSH, CDR2 LQKENI.

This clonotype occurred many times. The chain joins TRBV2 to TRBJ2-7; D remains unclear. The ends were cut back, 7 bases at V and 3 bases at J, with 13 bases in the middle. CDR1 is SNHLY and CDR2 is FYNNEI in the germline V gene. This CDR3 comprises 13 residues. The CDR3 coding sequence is TGTGCCAGCACCGCAAAATGGAGCTACGAGCAGTACGTC. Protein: CASTAKWSYEQYV.

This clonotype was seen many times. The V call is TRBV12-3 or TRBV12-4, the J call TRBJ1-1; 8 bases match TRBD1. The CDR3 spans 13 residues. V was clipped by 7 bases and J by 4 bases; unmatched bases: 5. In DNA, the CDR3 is TGTGCCAGCATCCAGGGGGCGGGCACTGAAGCTTTCTTT. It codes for CASIQGAGTEAFF.

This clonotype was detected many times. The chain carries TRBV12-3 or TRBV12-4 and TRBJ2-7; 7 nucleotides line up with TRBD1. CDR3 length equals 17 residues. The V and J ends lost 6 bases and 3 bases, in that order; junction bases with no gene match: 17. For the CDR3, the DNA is TGTGCCAGCAGGCCTAACCGACAGGGTGTAGGGGACTACGAGCAGTACTTC. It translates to CASRPNRQGVGDYEQYF.

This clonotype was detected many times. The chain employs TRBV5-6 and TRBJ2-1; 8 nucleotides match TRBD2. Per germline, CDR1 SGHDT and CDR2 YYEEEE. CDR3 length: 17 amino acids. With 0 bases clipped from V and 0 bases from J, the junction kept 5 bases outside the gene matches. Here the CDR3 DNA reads TGTGCCAGCAGCTTGGAACTAGCGGTCAGCTCCTACAATGAGCAGTTCTTC. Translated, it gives CASSLELAVSSYNEQFF.